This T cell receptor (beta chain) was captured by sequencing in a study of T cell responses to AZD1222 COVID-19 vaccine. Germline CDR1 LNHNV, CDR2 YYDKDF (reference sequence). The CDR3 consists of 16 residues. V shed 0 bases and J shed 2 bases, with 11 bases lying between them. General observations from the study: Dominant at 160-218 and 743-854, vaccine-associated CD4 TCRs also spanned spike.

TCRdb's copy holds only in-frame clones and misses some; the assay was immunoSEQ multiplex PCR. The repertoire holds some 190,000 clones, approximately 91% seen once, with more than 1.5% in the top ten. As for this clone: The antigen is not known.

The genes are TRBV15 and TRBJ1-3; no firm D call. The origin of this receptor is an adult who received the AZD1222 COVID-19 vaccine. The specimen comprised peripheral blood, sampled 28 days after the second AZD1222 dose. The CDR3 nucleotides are TGTGCCACCAGCAGAGAGGCAGCCAATCCTGGAAACACCATATATTTT. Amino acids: CATSREAANPGNTIYF.